One sample yielded the 21 T cell receptor beta chains listed below, sequenced in a study of shared clonotypes between healthy human individuals. Generated by immunoSEQ multiplex PCR, the TCRdb table keeps only in-frame clones and is missing some. The sample records a few million clones, approximately 93% being singletons. Sequencing used naive CD4+ T cells from PBMCs. Subset meaning: CD45RA+ positively selected. The receptors come from a man aged 18-30 years in good health. Some clones in this sample may be carry-over from other donors' samples.

The chain carries TRBV5-8 and TRBJ2-1; D remains ambiguous. Trimming pared 4 bases from V and 3 bases from J, leaving 8 bases between. The CDR3 consists of 13 residues. Germline V gives CDR1 SGHTS, CDR2 YDEGEE. For the CDR3, the DNA is TGTGCCAGCAGCCCCGGCTACTACAATGAGCAGTTCTTC. Translated, it gives CASSPGYYNEQFF.

This chain joins TRBV19 and TRBJ1-1; weak D call: TRBD1 (5 bases). Per germline, CDR1 LNHDA and CDR2 SQIVND (reference sequence). Trimming shortened V by 10 bases and J by 1 base, and 10 bases separated the two germline ends. The CDR3 has 12 amino acids. This CDR3 reads CATLQGNTEAFF. The CDR3 DNA follows: TGTGCCACCTTGCAGGGGAACACTGAAGCTTTCTTT.

This CDR3 reads CAINTGLNTEAFF. CDR3 coding DNA: TGTGCCATCAATACAGGACTGAACACTGAAGCTTTCTTT. The chain recombines TRBV10-3 with TRBJ1-1; a possible D gene is TRBD1 (5 bases). The CDR3 has 13 amino acids. Trimming took 7 bases from V and 0 from J, leaving 9 bases between them. Germline V CDR1 and CDR2: ENHRY, SYGVKD.

A single count supports this clone. J is TRBJ2-3 and V is TRBV7-9, with D perhaps matching TRBD1 (5 bases). Germline assignment: CDR1 SEHNR and CDR2 FQNEAQ (reference sequence). The CDR3 is 15 amino acids. Between the trimmed V and J ends, which lost 5 bases and 5 bases, there was a span of 17 bases. CDR3 amino acids: CASSQGFNTGDTQYF. The CDR3 DNA reads TGTGCCAGCAGCCAGGGTTTCAACACGGGAGATACGCAGTATTTT.

A word on this clone: The identical CDR3 is also encoded by other nucleotide sequences in the sample. V usage is TRBV18 and J usage is TRBJ1-5; 8 bases match TRBD1. Germline assignment: CDR1 KGHSH and CDR2 LQKENI. The V gene end was trimmed by 3 bases and the J gene end by 2 bases; junction bases not matched to a gene: 3. CDR3 length: 15 amino acids. The CDR3 is CASSPGQGGNQPQHF. Written as DNA, the CDR3 is TGTGCCAGCTCACCCGGACAGGGAGGCAATCAGCCCCAGCATTTT.

The rearrangement uses TRBV19 and TRBJ2-1, with TRBD1 matching 8 bases. This CDR3 has 15 amino acids. V lost 6 bases and J lost 0; bases outside the gene matches: 4. The germline CDR1 and CDR2 sequences are LNHDA and SQIVND (reference sequence). The CDR3 spells CASRETGASYNEQFF. The CDR3 nucleotides read TGTGCCAGTAGGGAGACAGGGGCCTCCTACAATGAGCAGTTCTTC.

The count of this clone is one. This CDR3 is also generated by other DNA sequences in the sample. The chain joins TRBV28 to TRBJ1-2; no clear D. The germline V gene has CDR1 MDHEN and CDR2 SYDVKM. The germline V and J ends were trimmed by 2 bases and 2 bases, with 6 bases remaining between them. The CDR3 loop spans 13 amino acids. In DNA, the CDR3 is TGTGCCAGCAGTTTAGGGAAAAACTATGGCTACACCTTC. Its translation: CASSLGKNYGYTF.

This clone was counted a few times. This sequence joins TRBV28 and TRBJ1-1; TRBD1 is a possible D gene (6 bases). The germline gives CDR1 MDHEN, CDR2 SYDVKM. The CDR3 runs 15 residues. Trimming shortened V by 5 bases and J by 1 base, and 14 bases separated the two germline ends. CDR3 DNA: TGTGCCAGCAGTCCGGGACAACTGGGGAACACTGAAGCTTTCTTT. Protein sequence: CASSPGQLGNTEAFF. The entire variable domain, with the rest obtained from reference TRBV28 and TRBJ1-1, is as follows: DVKVTQSSRYLVKRTGEKVFLECVQDMDHENMFWYRQDPGLGLRLIYFSYDVKMKEKGDIPEGYSVSREKKERFSLILESASTNQTSMYLCASSPGQLGNTEAFFGQGTRLTVV.

In DNA, the CDR3 is TGTGCCGGGGGGACTAGCGGGAATTGGGAGCAGTTCTTC. Encoded protein: CAGGTSGNWEQFF. The chain employs TRBV2 and TRBJ2-1; TRBD2 matches 13 bases. The CDR3 runs 13 residues. J lost 10 bases, V lost 11 bases, and 8 bases had no gene match. Germline V lookup: CDR1 SNHLY, CDR2 FYNNEI.

The chain is built from TRBV7-9 and TRBJ1-6; no clear D. Germline CDR1 reads SEHNR; CDR2 reads FQNEAQ (reference sequence). The CDR3 has 16 amino acids. V lost 4 bases to trimming and J lost 1 base, with 11 bases between them. The CDR3 DNA sequence: TGTGCCAGCAGCTCCACCGACGGTTCCTATAATTCACCCCTCCACTTT. Translation gives CASSSTDGSYNSPLHF. The full variable domain, its missing parts supplied by reference TRBV7-9 and TRBJ1-6, is DTGVSQNPRHKITKRGQNVTFRCDPISEHNRLYWYRQTLGQGPEFLTYFQNEAQLEKSRLLSDRFSAERPKGSFSTLEIQRTEQGDSAMYLCASSSTDGSYNSPLHFGNGTRLTVT.

This clone was found once. The chain combines TRBV27 with TRBJ2-4, with 11 bases fitting TRBD2. This CDR3 comprises 17 residues. Germline V gene sequence: CDR1 MNHEY, CDR2 SMNVEV (reference sequence). V lost 3 bases and J lost 4; bases outside the gene matches: 8. CDR3: CASSLSGTSGSKNIQYF. The CDR3 bases are TGTGCCAGCAGTTTGTCCGGGACTAGCGGATCTAAAAACATTCAGTACTTC.

The chain couples TRBV30 to TRBJ1-2; 10 bases match TRBD1. The CDR3 runs to 15 residues. Germline V gives CDR1 GTSNPN, CDR2 SVGIG (reference sequence). After removal of 5 bases from V and 2 bases from J, the junction contained 8 bases not matched to a gene. The CDR3, as DNA: TGTGCCTGGTCTCCGGGGACAGGGGAAAACTATGGCTACACCTTC. It codes for CAWSPGTGENYGYTF.

This clone was counted only a few times. Other nucleotide sequences from this sample produce the same CDR3. The chain links TRBV5-1 to TRBJ1-1, with TRBD1 matching 7 bases. Losses at the gene ends were 3 bases for V and 0 bases for J; bases not matched to a gene: 2. This CDR3 has 14 amino acids. CDR1 is SGHRS, CDR2 YFSETQ, per germline. In DNA, the CDR3 is TGCGCCAGCAGCTGGGACAGCTTGAACACTGAAGCTTTCTTT. Its translation: CASSWDSLNTEAFF.

This clone was detected only once. The chain employs TRBV11-3 and TRBJ1-2, with D perhaps TRBD1 (6 bases). The V gene lost 1 base and the J gene lost 4 bases, with 13 bases spanning the gap. The CDR3 spans 15 residues. Germline V gene data show CDR1 as SGHNT and CDR2 as YENEEA. This chain's CDR3 is CASSLASEQGYGYTF. CDR3 bases: TGTGCCAGCAGCTTAGCCTCGGAACAGGGCTATGGCTACACCTTC.

This sequence joins TRBV5-1 and TRBJ2-3; 7 bases match TRBD1. The trim removed 4 bases at V and 7 bases at J, leaving 21 bases unmatched. Germline loops: CDR1 SGHRS, CDR2 YFSETQ. CDR3 length equals 18 residues. CDR3: CASSPGEGASWALNTQYF. The CDR3 nucleotides are TGCGCCAGCAGCCCCGGAGAGGGGGCCTCGTGGGCCCTCAATACGCAGTATTTT.

This chain links TRBV9 with TRBJ2-2, with D perhaps TRBD2 (6 bases). With 2 bases removed from V and 6 bases from J, the gap between germline ends came to 20 bases. Germline lookup yields CDR1 SGDLS and CDR2 YYNGEE. The CDR3 extends over 17 amino acids. CDR3 protein: CASSVLGSGPESGELFF. The CDR3, as DNA: TGTGCCAGCAGCGTGCTGGGTAGCGGACCCGAGTCCGGGGAGCTGTTTTTT.

Details on this clone: Additional DNA sequences in this sample encode the identical CDR3. The chain couples TRBV5-1 to TRBJ2-7; D possibly matches TRBD1 or TRBD2 (5 bases each). Germline V gene data show CDR1 as SGHRS and CDR2 as YFSETQ. Trimming stripped 0 bases from V and 0 bases from J, with 10 bases between. CDR3 length: 15 amino acids. CDR3 protein: CASSLAGTNSYEQYF. CDR3 in DNA: TGCGCCAGCAGCTTGGCCGGGACCAACTCCTACGAGCAGTACTTC.

Remarks on this clone: The sample holds other DNA sequences that translate to the same CDR3. The chain couples TRBV18 to TRBJ1-5; no firm D call. The CDR3 sequence is 13 residues long. The V end lost 3 bases, the J end lost 0 bases, and 3 bases lay between the germline ends. Germline-derived CDR1 and CDR2 are KGHSH and LQKENI. CDR3 in DNA: TGTGCCAGCTCACCGGCTAGCAATCAGCCCCAGCATTTT. Residues: CASSPASNQPQHF.

This clone was counted a single time. The chain joins TRBV11-2 to TRBJ2-1, with unresolved D. V lost 7 bases to trimming and J lost 8 bases, with 12 bases between them. CDR1 is SGHAT, CDR2 FQNNGV, per germline. The CDR3 extends over 12 amino acids. CDR3 coding DNA: TGTGCCAGCAACTATCCCAGCGATGAGCAGTTCTTC. Translated: CASNYPSDEQFF.

Concerning this clone itself: The same CDR3 is also encoded by other DNA sequences in this sample. This chain connects TRBV5-1 to TRBJ1-4; 7 bases line up with TRBD1. CDR1 SGHRS and CDR2 YFSETQ come from the germline V gene. Trimming at V came to 2 bases and at J to 5 bases, leaving 3 bases not matched to a gene. The CDR3 sequence is 14 residues long. CDR3 loop: CASSFGQENEKLFF. The CDR3 region has the DNA TGCGCCAGCAGCTTCGGACAGGAAAATGAAAAACTGTTTTTT.

The chain links TRBV28 to TRBJ2-5; 9 positions agree with TRBD1. Germline loops: CDR1 MDHEN, CDR2 SYDVKM. V shed 5 bases, J shed 5 bases, and the junction held 12 bases outside the gene matches. The CDR3 runs 16 residues. The CDR3 reads CASSIFRDRVTETQYF. CDR3 in DNA: TGTGCCAGCAGTATATTCCGGGACAGGGTTACGGAGACCCAGTACTTC.